The source of this TCR beta chain is a study of early T cells in non-severe SARS-CoV-2 infection. Looking at the study overall: The input, bulk RNA from unsorted whole blood, was sequenced, and chains were unpaired. Study results and caveats: Private and CD4 specificities were missed by VDJdb matching, which favored anti-spike CD8 responses.

Individual cDNA molecules received unique molecular identifiers during library preparation. From the 5' RACE reads, TCRdb called clonotypes with MiXCR, one entry per CDR3 protein. The sample includes 35,000 to 50,000 distinct CDR3 sequences, about 23% of them seen just once. This CDR3 has 15 residues. The ends lost 3 bases at V and 2 bases at J; junction bases unmatched: 5. The germline gives CDR1 SGHDT, CDR2 YYEEEE. With regard to this clonotype: Antigen unknown.

The sequences come from whole blood, collected at baseline. The receptor's source is an adult who was a healthcare worker with PCR-confirmed SARS-CoV-2 infection or an uninfected control (not recorded which). The chain uses TRBV5-6 and TRBJ2-3; TRBD1 aligns across 8 bases. The CDR3 region has the DNA TGTGCCAGCAGCTCCGGGACAGGACACACAGATACGCAGTATTTT. It yields the protein CASSSGTGHTDTQYF.